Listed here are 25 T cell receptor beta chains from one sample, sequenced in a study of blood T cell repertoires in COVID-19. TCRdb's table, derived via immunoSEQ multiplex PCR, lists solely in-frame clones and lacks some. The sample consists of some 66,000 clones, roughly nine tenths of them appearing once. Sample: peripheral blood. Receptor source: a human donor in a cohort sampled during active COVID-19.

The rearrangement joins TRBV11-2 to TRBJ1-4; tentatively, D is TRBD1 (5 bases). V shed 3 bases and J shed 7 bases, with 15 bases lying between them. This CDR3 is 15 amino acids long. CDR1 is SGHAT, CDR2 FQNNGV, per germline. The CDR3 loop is CASSFPGGEGEKLFF. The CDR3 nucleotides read TGTGCCAGCAGCTTCCCTGGGGGGGAGGGTGAAAAACTGTTTTTT.

This CDR3 is CASTIGRDYDEQYF. CDR3 DNA sequence: TGTGCCAGCACCATCGGGAGGGATTACGACGAGCAGTACTTC. This sequence joins TRBV7-8 and TRBJ2-7; 8 nucleotides align to TRBD2. Germline assignment: CDR1 SGHVS and CDR2 FQNEAQ. The CDR3 sequence is 14 residues long. J was trimmed by 5 bases and V by 7 bases; bases with no gene match: 10.

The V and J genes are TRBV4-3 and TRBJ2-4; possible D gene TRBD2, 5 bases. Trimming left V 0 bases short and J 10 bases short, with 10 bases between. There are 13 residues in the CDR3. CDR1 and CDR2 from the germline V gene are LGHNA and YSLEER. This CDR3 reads CASSQDGRTIQYF. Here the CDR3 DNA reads TGCGCCAGCAGCCAAGATGGGCGGACTATTCAGTACTTC.

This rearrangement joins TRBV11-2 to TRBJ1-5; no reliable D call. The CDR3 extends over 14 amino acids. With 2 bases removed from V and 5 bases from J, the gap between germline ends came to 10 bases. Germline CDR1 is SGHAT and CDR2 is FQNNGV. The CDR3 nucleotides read TGTGCCAGCAGCTTATTGGCAGAACATCAGCCCCAGCATTTT. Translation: CASSLLAEHQPQHF.

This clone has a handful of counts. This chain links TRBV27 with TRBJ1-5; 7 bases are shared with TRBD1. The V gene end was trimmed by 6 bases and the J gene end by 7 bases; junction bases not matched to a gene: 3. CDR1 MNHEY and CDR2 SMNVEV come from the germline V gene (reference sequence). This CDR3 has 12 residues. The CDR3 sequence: CASSRQGQPQHF. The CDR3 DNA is TGTGCCAGCAGCCGACAGGGCCAGCCCCAGCATTTT.

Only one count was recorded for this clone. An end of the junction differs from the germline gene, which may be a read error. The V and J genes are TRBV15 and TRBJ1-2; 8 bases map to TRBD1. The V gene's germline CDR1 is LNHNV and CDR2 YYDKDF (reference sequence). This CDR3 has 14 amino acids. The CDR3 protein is CATSPGVSRTGTLF. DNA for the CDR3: TGTGCCACCAGCCCGGGGGTGTCGCGGACAGGGACCTTGTTT. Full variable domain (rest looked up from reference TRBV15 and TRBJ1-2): DAMVIQNPRYQVTQFGKPVTLSCSQTLNHNVMYWYQQKSSQAPKLLFHYYDKDFNNEADTPDNFQSRRPNTSFCFLDIRSPGLGDTAMYLCATSPGVSRTGTLFGSGTRLTVV.

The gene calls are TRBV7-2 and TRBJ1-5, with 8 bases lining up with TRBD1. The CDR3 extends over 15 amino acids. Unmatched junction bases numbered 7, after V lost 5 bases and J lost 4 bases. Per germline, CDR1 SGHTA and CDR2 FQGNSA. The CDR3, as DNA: TGTGCCAGCAGCCCCAGGACAGGGAGGAATCAGCCCCAGCATTTT. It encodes CASSPRTGRNQPQHF.

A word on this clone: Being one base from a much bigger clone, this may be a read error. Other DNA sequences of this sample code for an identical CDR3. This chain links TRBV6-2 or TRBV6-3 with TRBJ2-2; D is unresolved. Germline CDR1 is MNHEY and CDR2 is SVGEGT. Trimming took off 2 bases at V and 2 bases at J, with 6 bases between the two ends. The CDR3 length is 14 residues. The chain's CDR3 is CASSYGRNTGELFF. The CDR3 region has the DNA TGTGCCAGCAGTTACGGTAGAAACACCGGGGAGCTGTTTTTT.

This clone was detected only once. CDR3: CASSLGLAGATDTQYF. In DNA, the CDR3 is TGTGCCAGCAGCTTGGGACTAGCGGGGGCCACAGATACGCAGTATTTT. The chain carries TRBV5-4 and TRBJ2-3, with TRBD2 matching 12 bases. The germline gives CDR1 SGHNT, CDR2 YYREEE (reference sequence). V was pared by 0 bases and J by 2 bases, with 1 base of the junction left unmatched. CDR3 size: 16 residues.

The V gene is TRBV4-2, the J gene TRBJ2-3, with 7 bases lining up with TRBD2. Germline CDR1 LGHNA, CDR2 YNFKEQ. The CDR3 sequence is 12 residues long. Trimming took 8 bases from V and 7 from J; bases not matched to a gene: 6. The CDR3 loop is CASGRDYHTQYF. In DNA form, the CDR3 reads TGTGCCAGCGGCCGGGACTACCATACGCAGTATTTT.

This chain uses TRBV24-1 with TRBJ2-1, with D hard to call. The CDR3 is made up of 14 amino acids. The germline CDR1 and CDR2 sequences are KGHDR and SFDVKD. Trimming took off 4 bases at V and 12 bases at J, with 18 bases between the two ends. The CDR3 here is CATSDRTTQTWQFF. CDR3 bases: TGTGCCACCAGTGACCGAACTACTCAGACGTGGCAGTTCTTC.

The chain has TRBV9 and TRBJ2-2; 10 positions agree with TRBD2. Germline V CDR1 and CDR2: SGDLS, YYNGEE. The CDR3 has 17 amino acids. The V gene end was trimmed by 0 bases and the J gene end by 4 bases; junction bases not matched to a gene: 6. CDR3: CASSVAGLAGVTGELFF. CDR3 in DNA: TGTGCCAGCAGCGTAGCTGGGCTAGCGGGGGTCACCGGGGAGCTGTTTTTT.

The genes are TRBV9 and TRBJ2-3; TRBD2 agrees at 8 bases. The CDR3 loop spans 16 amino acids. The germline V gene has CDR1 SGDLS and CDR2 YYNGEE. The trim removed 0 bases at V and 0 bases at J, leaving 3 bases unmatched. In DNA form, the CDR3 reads TGTGCCAGCAGCGTAGATCTAGCGGGTAGCACAGATACGCAGTATTTT. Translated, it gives CASSVDLAGSTDTQYF.

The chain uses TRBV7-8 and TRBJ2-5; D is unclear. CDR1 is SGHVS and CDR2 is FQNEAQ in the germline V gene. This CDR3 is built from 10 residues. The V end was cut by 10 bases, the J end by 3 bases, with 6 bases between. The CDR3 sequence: CATRKETQYF. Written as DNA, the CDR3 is TGTGCCACTCGTAAAGAGACCCAGTACTTC.

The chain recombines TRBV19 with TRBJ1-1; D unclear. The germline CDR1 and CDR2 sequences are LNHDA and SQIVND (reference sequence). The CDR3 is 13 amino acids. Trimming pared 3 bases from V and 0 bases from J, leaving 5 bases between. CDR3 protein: CASSIQLNTEAFF. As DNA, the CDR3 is TGTGCCAGTAGTATTCAATTGAACACTGAAGCTTTCTTT.

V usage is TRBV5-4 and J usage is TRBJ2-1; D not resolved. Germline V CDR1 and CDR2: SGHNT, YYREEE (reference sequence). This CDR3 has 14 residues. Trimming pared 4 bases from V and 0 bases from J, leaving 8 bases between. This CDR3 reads CASSPGGSYNEQFF. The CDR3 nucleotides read TGTGCCAGCAGCCCGGGTGGCTCCTACAATGAGCAGTTCTTC. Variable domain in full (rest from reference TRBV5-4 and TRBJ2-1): ETGVTQSPTHLIKTRGQQVTLRCSSQSGHNTVSWYQQALGQGPQFIFQYYREEENGRGNFPPRFSGLQFPNYSSELNVNALELDDSALYLCASSPGGSYNEQFFGPGTRLTVL.

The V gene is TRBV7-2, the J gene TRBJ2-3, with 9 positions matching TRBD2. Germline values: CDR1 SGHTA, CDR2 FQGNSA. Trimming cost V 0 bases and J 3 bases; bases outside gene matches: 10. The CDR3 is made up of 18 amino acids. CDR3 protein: CASSLATLAGAGTDTQYF. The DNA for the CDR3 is TGTGCCAGCAGCTTAGCGACCTTAGCGGGAGCTGGTACAGATACGCAGTATTTT.

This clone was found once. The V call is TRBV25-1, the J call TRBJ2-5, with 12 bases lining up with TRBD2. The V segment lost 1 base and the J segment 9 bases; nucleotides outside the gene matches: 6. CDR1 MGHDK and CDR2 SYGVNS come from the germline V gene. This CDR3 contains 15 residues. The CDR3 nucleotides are TGTGCCAGCAGTGAATGTTCCCTAGCGGGGGGGTCCCAGTACTTC. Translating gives CASSECSLAGGSQYF.

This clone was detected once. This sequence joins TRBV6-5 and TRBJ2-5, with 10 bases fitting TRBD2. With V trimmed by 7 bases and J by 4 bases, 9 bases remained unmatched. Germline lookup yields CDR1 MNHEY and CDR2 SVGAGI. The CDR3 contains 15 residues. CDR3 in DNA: TGTGCCAGCACCCCCCCTAGCGGGAGTGGAGAGACCCAGTACTTC. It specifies CASTPPSGSGETQYF.

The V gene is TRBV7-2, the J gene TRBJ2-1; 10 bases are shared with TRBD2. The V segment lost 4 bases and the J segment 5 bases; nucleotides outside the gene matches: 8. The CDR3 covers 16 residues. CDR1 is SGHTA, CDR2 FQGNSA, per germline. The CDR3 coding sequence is TGTGCCAGCAGCTCCTTAGCGGGGGGACCCAACAATGAGCAGTTCTTC. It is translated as CASSSLAGGPNNEQFF.

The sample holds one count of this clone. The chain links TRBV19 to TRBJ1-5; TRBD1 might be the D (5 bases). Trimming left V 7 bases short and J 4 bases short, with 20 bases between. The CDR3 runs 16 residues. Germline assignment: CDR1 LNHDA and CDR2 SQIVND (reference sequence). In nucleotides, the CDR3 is TGTGCCAGTACCCAAGGGTCCGCGGGACTGAATCAGCCCCAGCATTTT. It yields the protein CASTQGSAGLNQPQHF.

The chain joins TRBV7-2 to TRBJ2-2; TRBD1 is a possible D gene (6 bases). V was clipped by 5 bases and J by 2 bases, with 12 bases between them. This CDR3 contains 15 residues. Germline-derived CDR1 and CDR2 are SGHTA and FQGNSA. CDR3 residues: CASSQGQPNTGELFF. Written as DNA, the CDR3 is TGTGCCAGCAGCCAAGGACAGCCCAACACCGGGGAGCTGTTTTTT.

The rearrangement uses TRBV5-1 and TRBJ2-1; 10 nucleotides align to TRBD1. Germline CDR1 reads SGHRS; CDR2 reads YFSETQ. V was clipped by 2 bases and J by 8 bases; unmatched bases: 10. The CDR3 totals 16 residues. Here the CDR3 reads CASSFEPGTGDYEQFF. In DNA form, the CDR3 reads TGCGCCAGCAGCTTTGAGCCCGGGACAGGGGATTATGAGCAGTTCTTC.

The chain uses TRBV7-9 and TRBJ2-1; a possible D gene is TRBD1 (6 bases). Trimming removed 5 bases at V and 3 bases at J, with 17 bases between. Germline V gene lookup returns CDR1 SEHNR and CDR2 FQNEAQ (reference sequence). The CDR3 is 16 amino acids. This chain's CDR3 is CASSHLTGTGYNEQFF. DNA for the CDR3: TGTGCCAGCAGCCACCTAACAGGGACGGGCTACAATGAGCAGTTCTTC.

CDR3 DNA: TGTGCTAGTGGTTTGGACTACGGGGAGCTGTTTTTT. This gives the protein CASGLDYGELFF. The chain carries TRBV12-5 and TRBJ2-2, with D unclear. In germline, CDR1 is LGHNT, CDR2 FRNRAP. The CDR3 totals 12 residues. V was pared by 1 base and J by 7 bases, with 4 bases between.